This T cell receptor beta chain was identified in a study of immune evolution from preneoplasia to lung adenocarcinoma. Study information: HLA loss of heterozygosity: approximately 7.5% AIS, 15% MIA, over 30% ADC, none AAH.

Study-wide results and limits: Later-stage lesions seemingly showed higher T cell density and diversity than normal lung.

Here immunoSEQ multiplex PCR was the method, and the copy in TCRdb shows in-frame clones only, minus some. The table lists about 10,000 clones, about three quarters of them singletons. Trimming left V 5 bases short and J 2 bases short, with 10 bases between. From germline, CDR1 is SGHTA and CDR2 FQGNSA. The CDR3 is 13 amino acids. H&E slides confirmed each diagnosis, reviewed by two pathologists independently. Concerning this clone itself: What it recognizes is unknown.

Input material: FFPE minimally invasive lung adenocarcinoma tissue. V and J are TRBV7-2 and TRBJ2-7, with D uncertain. The receptor was derived from a person between 65 and 79 years old with lung adenocarcinoma. Some clones in this sample may be carry-over from other donors' samples. This CDR3 is CASSPSTAYEQYF. The CDR3 DNA sequence: TGTGCCAGCAGCCCTTCTACAGCCTACGAGCAGTACTTC.